This T cell receptor beta chain was sequenced during a study of control samples from healthy donors and cancer patients. Profiling relied on immunoSEQ multiplex PCR, and the TCRdb table lists in-frame clones only, not all of them. The profile covers about 140,000 clones, with roughly 94% appearing a single time and 10% to 15% taken by the ten largest. The sample was blood. This TCR was recovered from a man aged 40-49 years in good health.

Written as DNA, the CDR3 is TGTGCCAGCAGCAAACGGATGCAGGAAGAGGAAAAACTGTTTTTT. Its translation: CASSKRMQEEEKLFF. The chain uses TRBV21-1 and TRBJ1-4; TRBD1, the D gene given by the table, was not confirmed from the DNA. TRBV21-1 counts as a pseudogene. CDR3 length equals 15 residues.